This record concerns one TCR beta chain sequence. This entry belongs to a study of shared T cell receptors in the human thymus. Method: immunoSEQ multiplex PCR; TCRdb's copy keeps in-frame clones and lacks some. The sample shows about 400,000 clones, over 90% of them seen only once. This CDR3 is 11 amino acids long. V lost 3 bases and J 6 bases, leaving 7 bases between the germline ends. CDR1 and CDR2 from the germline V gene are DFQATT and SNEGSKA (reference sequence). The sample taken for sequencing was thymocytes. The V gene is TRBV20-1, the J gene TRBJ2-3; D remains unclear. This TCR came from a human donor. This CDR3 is CSASLGDTQYF. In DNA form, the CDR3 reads TGCAGTGCTAGTTTGGGTGATACGCAGTATTTT.